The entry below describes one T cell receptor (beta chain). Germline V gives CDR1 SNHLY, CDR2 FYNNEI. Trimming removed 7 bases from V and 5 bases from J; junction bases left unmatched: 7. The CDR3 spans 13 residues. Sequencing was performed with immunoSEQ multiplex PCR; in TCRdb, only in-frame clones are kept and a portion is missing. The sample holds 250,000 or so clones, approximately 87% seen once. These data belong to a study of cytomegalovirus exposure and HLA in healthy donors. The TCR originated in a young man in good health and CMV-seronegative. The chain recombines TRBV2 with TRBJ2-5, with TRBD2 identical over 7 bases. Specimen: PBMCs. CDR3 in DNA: TGTGCCAGCAAAGGGTCGGGGGGTGAGACCCAGTACTTC. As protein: CASKGSGGETQYF.